This T cell receptor beta chain derives from a study of spatial heterogeneity in lung cancer. Noted time point: sample taken at primary tumor resection. Sequencing of whole RNA from tumor, nontumor lung or frozen PBMC involved no sorting. Trimming shortened V by 0 bases and J by 1 base, and 10 bases separated the two germline ends. CDR3 length equals 15 residues. The germline V gene encodes CDR1 SGHRS and CDR2 YFSETQ. TCRdb ran MiXCR on the 5' RACE reads and lists one entry per CDR3 protein. The data hold around 45,000 distinct CDR3 sequences, with approximately 13% observed a single time. The specimen was PBMCs, collected at surgery. This clonotype was sampled from a male donor with early-stage non-small cell lung cancer. The V and J genes are TRBV5-1 and TRBJ1-1; D not certain. The CDR3 region has the DNA TGCGCCAGCAGCTTGGAGGTCTTAGGGAACACTGAAGCTTTCTTT. Translation gives CASSLEVLGNTEAFF.